Following are 3 T cell receptor beta chains from one sample sequenced in a study of blood T cell repertoires in COVID-19. TCRdb's copy holds only in-frame clones and misses some; the assay was immunoSEQ multiplex PCR. The sample consists of approximately 15,000 clones, more than 75% of them appearing once. The sequenced sample consisted of peripheral blood. These receptors all stem from a man aged 55-75 years with active COVID-19.

The V gene is TRBV6-4, the J gene TRBJ2-1, with 12 positions matching TRBD2. The germline gives CDR1 MRHNA, CDR2 SNTAGT. The CDR3 spans 15 residues. Losses at the gene ends were 6 bases for V and 7 bases for J; bases not matched to a gene: 7. The CDR3 sequence: CASRRSSGGGNEQFF. The CDR3, as DNA: TGTGCCAGCAGGCGCTCTAGCGGGGGGGGGAATGAGCAGTTCTTC.

The chain carries TRBV2 and TRBJ1-2; 7 nucleotides line up with TRBD1. Trimming took 0 bases from V and 7 from J; bases not matched to a gene: 8. Germline V CDR1 and CDR2: SNHLY, FYNNEI. The CDR3 extends over 15 amino acids. CDR3 nucleotide sequence: TGTGCCAGCAGTGAAGCGGCGGGAGGGGGCACTGGCTACACCTTC. It codes for CASSEAAGGGTGYTF.

V usage is TRBV7-8 and J usage is TRBJ2-1, with 9 bases aligning to TRBD2. The CDR3 runs to 15 residues. V was clipped by 3 bases and J by 10 bases; unmatched bases: 10. CDR1 is SGHVS and CDR2 is FQNEAQ in the germline V gene. This CDR3 reads CASSFQAGGAPEQFF. The CDR3 nucleotides are TGTGCCAGCAGCTTTCAAGCGGGGGGCGCCCCAGAGCAGTTCTTC.